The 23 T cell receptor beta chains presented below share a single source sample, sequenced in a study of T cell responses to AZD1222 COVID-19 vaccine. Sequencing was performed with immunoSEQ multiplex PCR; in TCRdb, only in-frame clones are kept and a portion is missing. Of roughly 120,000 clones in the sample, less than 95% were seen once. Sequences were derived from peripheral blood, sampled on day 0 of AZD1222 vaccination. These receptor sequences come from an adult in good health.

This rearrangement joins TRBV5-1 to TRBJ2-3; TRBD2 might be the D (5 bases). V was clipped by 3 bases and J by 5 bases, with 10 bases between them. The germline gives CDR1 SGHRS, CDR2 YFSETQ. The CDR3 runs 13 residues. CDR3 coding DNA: TGCGCCAGCAGCTCCCGGGGAGAAGATACGCAGTATTTT. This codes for CASSSRGEDTQYF.

The CDR3 loop is CACPVGGLNYGYTF. The CDR3 region has the DNA TGTGCCTGCCCGGTAGGGGGTCTTAACTATGGCTACACCTTC. This chain uses TRBV30 with TRBJ1-2; the D gene is possibly TRBD1 (6 bases). The germline gives CDR1 GTSNPN, CDR2 SVGIG (reference sequence). The V end lost 6 bases, the J end lost 1 base, and 15 bases lay between the germline ends. This CDR3 is built from 14 residues.

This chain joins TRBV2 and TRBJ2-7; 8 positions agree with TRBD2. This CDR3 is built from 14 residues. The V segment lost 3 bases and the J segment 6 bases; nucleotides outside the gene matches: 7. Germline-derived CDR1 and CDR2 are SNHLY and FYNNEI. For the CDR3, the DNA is TGTGCCAGCAGTGAGTGGGGACTAGACGGCGAGCAGTACTTC. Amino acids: CASSEWGLDGEQYF.

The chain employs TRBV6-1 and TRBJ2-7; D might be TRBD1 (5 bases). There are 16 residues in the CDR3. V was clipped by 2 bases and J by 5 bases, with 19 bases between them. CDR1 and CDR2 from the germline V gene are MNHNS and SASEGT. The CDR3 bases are TGTGCCAGCAGTGAAAAACGCAGGGCAATAACCGACGAGCAGTACTTC. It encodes CASSEKRRAITDEQYF.

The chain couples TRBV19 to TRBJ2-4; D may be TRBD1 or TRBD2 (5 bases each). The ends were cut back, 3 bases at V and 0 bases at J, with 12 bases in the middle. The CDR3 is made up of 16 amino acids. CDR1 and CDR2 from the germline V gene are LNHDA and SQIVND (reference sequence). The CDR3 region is CASSIKRGIAKNIQYF. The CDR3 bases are TGTGCCAGTAGTATTAAGAGGGGCATAGCCAAAAACATTCAGTACTTC.

In DNA, the CDR3 is TGTGCCAGGACAGGGGTACAGTACACTGAAGCTTTCTTT. It codes for CARTGVQYTEAFF. The chain uses TRBV28 and TRBJ1-1, with 8 bases matching TRBD1. CDR1 MDHEN and CDR2 SYDVKM come from the germline V gene. There are 13 residues in the CDR3. V shed 9 bases and J 3 bases; nucleotides not matched to a gene: 6. The variable domain in full, with the rest retrieved from reference TRBV28 and TRBJ1-1, is DVKVTQSSRYLVKRTGEKVFLECVQDMDHENMFWYRQDPGLGLRLIYFSYDVKMKEKGDIPEGYSVSREKKERFSLILESASTNQTSMYLCARTGVQYTEAFFGQGTRLTVV.

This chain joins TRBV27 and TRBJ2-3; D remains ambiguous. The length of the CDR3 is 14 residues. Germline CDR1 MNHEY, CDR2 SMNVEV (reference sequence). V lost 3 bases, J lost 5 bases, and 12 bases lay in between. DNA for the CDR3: TGTGCCAGCAGTTTGGGTGTCGGGCTAGATACGCAGTATTTT. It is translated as CASSLGVGLDTQYF.

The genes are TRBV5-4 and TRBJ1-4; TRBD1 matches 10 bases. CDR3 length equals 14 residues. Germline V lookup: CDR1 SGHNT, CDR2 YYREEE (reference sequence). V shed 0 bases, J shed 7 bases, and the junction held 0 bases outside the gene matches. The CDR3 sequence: CASSLGQGAEKLFF. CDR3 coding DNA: TGTGCCAGCAGCTTGGGACAGGGGGCTGAAAAACTGTTTTTT. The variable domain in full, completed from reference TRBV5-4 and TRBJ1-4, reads ETGVTQSPTHLIKTRGQQVTLRCSSQSGHNTVSWYQQALGQGPQFIFQYYREEENGRGNFPPRFSGLQFPNYSSELNVNALELDDSALYLCASSLGQGAEKLFFGSGTQLSVL.

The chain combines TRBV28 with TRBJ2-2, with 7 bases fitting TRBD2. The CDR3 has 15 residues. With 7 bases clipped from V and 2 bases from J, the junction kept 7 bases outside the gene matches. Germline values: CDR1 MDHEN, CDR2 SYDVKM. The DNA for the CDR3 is TGTGCCAGCATCCAGCGGGGAGTTAACACCGGGGAGCTGTTTTTT. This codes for CASIQRGVNTGELFF.

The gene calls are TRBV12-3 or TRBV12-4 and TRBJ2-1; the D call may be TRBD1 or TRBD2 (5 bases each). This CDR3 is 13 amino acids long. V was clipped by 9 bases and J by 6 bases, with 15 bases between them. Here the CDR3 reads CARRFEGPNEQFF. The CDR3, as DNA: TGTGCCAGACGGTTTGAGGGGCCCAATGAGCAGTTCTTC.

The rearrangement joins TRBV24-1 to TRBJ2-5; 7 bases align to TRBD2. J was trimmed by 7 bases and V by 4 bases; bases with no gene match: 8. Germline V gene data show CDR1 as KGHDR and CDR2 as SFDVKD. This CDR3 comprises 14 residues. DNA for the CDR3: TGTGCCACCAGTGAATCGGGAGGCTTGGGGACCCAGTACTTC. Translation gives CATSESGGLGTQYF.

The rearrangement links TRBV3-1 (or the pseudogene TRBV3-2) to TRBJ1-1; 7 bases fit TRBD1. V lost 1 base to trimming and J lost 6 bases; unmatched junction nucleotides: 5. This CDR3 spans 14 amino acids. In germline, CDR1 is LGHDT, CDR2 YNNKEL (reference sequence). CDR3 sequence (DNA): TGTGCCAGCAGCCAAGTTGGACAGGTAGCTGAAGCTTTCTTT. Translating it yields CASSQVGQVAEAFF.

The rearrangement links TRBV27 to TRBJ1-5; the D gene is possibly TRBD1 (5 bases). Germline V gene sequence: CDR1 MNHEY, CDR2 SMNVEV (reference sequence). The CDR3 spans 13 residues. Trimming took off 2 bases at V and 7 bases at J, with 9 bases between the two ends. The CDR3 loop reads CASSLGGVQPQHF. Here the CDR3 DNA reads TGTGCCAGCAGTTTAGGGGGGGTACAGCCCCAGCATTTT.

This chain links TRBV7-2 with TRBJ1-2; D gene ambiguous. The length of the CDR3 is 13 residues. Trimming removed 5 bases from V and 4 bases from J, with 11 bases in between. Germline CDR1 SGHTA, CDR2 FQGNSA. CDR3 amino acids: CASSGRVFYGYTF. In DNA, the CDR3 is TGTGCCAGCAGCGGGAGGGTCTTCTATGGCTACACCTTC.

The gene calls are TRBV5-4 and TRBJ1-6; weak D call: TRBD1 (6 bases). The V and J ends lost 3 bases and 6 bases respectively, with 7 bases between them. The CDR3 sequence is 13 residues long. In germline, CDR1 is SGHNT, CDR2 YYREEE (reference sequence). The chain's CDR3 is CASSWTVNSPLHF. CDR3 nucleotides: TGTGCCAGCAGCTGGACAGTTAATTCACCCCTCCACTTT.

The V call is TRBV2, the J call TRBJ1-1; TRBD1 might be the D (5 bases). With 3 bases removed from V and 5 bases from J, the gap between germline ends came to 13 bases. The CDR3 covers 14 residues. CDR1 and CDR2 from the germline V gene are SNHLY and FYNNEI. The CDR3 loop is CASSDSGRGTEAFF. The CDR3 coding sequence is TGTGCCAGCAGTGACTCGGGGCGGGGGACTGAAGCTTTCTTT.

DNA for the CDR3: TGTGCCAGCAGTTTGGTGGCTCGGGGAGGTGACGGCTACACCTTC. Protein: CASSLVARGGDGYTF. The chain recombines TRBV27 with TRBJ1-2; D uncertain. This CDR3 region has 15 residues. With 3 bases removed from V and 8 bases from J, the gap between germline ends came to 19 bases. Germline loops: CDR1 MNHEY, CDR2 SMNVEV (reference sequence).

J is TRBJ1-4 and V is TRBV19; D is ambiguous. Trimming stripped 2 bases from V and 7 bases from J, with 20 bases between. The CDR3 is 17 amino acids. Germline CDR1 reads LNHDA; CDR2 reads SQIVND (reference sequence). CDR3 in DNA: TGTGCCAGTAGTATATTCCCCGGAGGGCTACAAAGTGAAAAACTGTTTTTT. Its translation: CASSIFPGGLQSEKLFF. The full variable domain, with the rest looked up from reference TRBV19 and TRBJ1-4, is DGGITQSPKYLFRKEGQNVTLSCEQNLNHDAMYWYRQDPGQGLRLIYYSQIVNDFQKGDIAEGYSVSREKKESFPLTVTSAQKNPTAFYLCASSIFPGGLQSEKLFFGSGTQLSVL.

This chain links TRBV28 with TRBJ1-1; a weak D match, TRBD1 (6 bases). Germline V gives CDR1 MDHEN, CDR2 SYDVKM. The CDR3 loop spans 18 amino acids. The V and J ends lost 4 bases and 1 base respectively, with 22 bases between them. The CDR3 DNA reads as TGTGCCAGCAGTTCCCTCGGGGGGGCCCACCAGGGGAACACTGAAGCTTTCTTT. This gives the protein CASSSLGGAHQGNTEAFF.

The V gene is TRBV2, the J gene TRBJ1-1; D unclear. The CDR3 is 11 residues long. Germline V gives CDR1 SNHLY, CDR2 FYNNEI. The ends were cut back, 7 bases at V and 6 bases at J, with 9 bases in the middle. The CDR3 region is CASTWSAEAFF. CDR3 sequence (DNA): TGTGCCAGCACTTGGTCAGCTGAAGCTTTCTTT.

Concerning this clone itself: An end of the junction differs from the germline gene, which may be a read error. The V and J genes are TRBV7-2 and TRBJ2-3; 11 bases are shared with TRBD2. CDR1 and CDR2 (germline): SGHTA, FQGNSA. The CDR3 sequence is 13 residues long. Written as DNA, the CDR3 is TGTGCCAGCAGCTTAGAGAAGAGACTAGCGGGGTACTTT. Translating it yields CASSLEKRLAGYF.

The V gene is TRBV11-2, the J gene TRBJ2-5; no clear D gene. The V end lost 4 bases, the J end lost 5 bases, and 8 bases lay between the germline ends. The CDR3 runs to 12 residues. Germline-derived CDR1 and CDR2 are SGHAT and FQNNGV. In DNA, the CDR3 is TGTGCCAGCAGCTCCGGCTGGGAGACCCAGTACTTC. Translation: CASSSGWETQYF.

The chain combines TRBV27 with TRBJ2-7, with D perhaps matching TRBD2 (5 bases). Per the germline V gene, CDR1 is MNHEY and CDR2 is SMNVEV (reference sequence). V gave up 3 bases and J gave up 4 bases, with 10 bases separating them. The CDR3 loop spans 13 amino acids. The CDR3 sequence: CASSLGGHYEQYF. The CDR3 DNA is TGTGCCAGCAGTTTGGGCGGGCATTACGAGCAGTACTTC.